This T cell receptor (beta chain) was sequenced in a study of vaccination and CD4 T cells after COVID-19. The Oncomine TCR Beta short-read assay sequenced DNA from cultured CD4+ T cells. Each CDR3 protein gets one entry after TCRdb re-called the PCR reads with MiXCR. The sample has 15,000 to 20,000 distinct CDR3 sequences; around 60% are singletons. The treatment is: roughly 11-day PBMC culture with coronavirus spike peptide pools or control peptides (ViraFEST assay). The CDR3 sequence is 16 residues long. Trimming took 3 bases from V and 0 from J; bases not matched to a gene: 5. The germline V gene encodes CDR1 MDHEN and CDR2 SYDVKM. Worth noting for this clonotype: Antigen: not known.

The TCR originated in a human donor who had recovered from COVID-19. The sample was CD4+ T cells from blood, cultured in vitro, taken before SARS-CoV-2 vaccination. V and J are TRBV28 and TRBJ1-2, with 9 bases lining up with TRBD1. The chain's CDR3 is CASSFVGQGTNYGYTF. Written as DNA, the CDR3 is TGTGCCAGCAGTTTCGTTGGACAGGGGACTAACTATGGCTACACCTTC.